The present TCR beta chain was sequenced within a study of OX40 agonist ivuxolimab in advanced cancers. The wider study: Ivuxolimab was administered intravenously to patients at 0.01 to 10 mg/kg every 2 weeks. At approximately 83% male, the cohort had a mean age of around 56 years, ranging from about 23 to 79.

V shed 5 bases, J shed 5 bases, and the junction held 4 bases outside the gene matches. The CDR3 is made up of 13 amino acids. The germline gives CDR1 SGHAT, CDR2 FQNNGV. Measured with immunoSEQ multiplex PCR; TCRdb has only the in-frame clones, and not every one. The data show approximately 45,000 clones, with roughly 86% seen just once and around 18% held by the top ten. This TCR was sampled from an adult with an advanced solid tumor such as melanoma, head and neck, liver or kidney cancer. The sequencing here drew on CD4+ or CD8+ T cells sorted from blood, taken in a trial of the OX40 agonist ivuxolimab. The chain couples TRBV11-2 to TRBJ1-1; the match to TRBD1 covers 8 bases. CDR3 nucleotides: TGTGCCAGCAGCGGCAGGGGGCGGACTGAAGCTTTCTTT. This translates into CASSGRGRTEAFF.